The sequence of this TCR beta chain was determined in a study of blood T cell repertoires in COVID-19. TCRdb's table, derived via immunoSEQ multiplex PCR, lists solely in-frame clones and lacks some. The sample gives 150,000 to 200,000 clones, roughly nine tenths of which show up once; roughly 24% is in the top ten. J lost 5 bases, V lost 2 bases, and 8 bases had no gene match. The CDR3 is made up of 15 amino acids. The germline CDR1 and CDR2 sequences are SNHLY and FYNNEI. The chain links TRBV2 to TRBJ2-5; 7 nucleotides line up with TRBD1. Sequenced sample: peripheral blood. The origin of this receptor is a man between 60 and 75 years old with acute or convalescent COVID-19. The CDR3: CASSEIQGLRETQYF. CDR3 in DNA: TGTGCCAGCAGTGAAATACAGGGGCTACGTGAGACCCAGTACTTC.